This T cell receptor (beta chain) derives from a study of blood T cell repertoires in COVID-19. Study-wide context: Samples came from the United States, Italy and Spain, spanning acute and convalescent COVID-19. PBMCs, B-cell-depleted T cells, or T cells provided the cDNA or gDNA that made up the material.

Source study methods: Researchers report that nucleated cell counts were estimated from reference gene primer amplification. Clones were sequenced by immunoSEQ multiplex PCR, and TCRdb holds only the in-frame ones, with some missing. Clonal size and the V and J genes are those of that table, whereas D and trimming came from the DNA. The table lists roughly 80,000 clones, around 82% of them singletons. The germline V gene encodes CDR1 MGHRA and CDR2 YSYEKL. V gave up 4 bases and J gave up 0 bases; unmatched junction bases: 0. The CDR3 totals 14 residues. The chain recombines TRBV4-1 with TRBJ2-1; 7 bases align to TRBD1. The sequence was collected from a woman aged 55-70 years with acute or convalescent COVID-19. The specimen was peripheral blood. The CDR3 sequence: CASSPGGSYNEQFF. CDR3 DNA sequence: TGCGCCAGCAGCCCAGGGGGCTCCTACAATGAGCAGTTCTTC.